The 15 T cell receptor beta chains presented below share a single source sample, sequenced in a study of CD8 T cells in ankylosing spondylitis. TCRdb called the 5' RACE reads again in MiXCR, with one record for every CDR3 protein. The sample carries fewer than 130,000 distinct CDR3 sequences, less than 25% recorded once. Sequenced sample: synovial fluid, either unsorted or a sorted T cell fraction (not recorded which). Receptors were obtained from a male donor with ankylosing spondylitis.

The chain combines TRBV7-2 with TRBJ2-1, with D uncertain. V shed 5 bases and J shed 10 bases, with 15 bases lying between them. The CDR3 spans 13 residues. CDR1 is SGHTA, CDR2 FQGNSA, per germline. The CDR3 region has the DNA TGTGCCAGCAGCCCCCGGACCCAACGGGAGCAGTTCTTC. Translated: CASSPRTQREQFF.

This clonotype was seen many times. This chain joins TRBV24-1 and TRBJ1-5; 9 bases agree with TRBD1. Germline V lookup: CDR1 KGHDR, CDR2 SFDVKD. CDR3 length: 13 amino acids. J gave up 5 bases and V 8 bases, and 3 bases lay outside the gene matches. DNA of the CDR3: TGTGCCACCAATGACAGGGGGGATCAGCCCCAGCATTTT. This encodes CATNDRGDQPQHF.

Only a few counts were recorded for this clonotype. This sequence joins TRBV3-1 and TRBJ1-2, with D unresolved. The CDR3 runs 14 residues. Germline CDR1 LGHDT, CDR2 YNNKEL (reference sequence). V lost 2 bases and J 2 bases, leaving 9 bases between the germline ends. The CDR3 DNA reads as TGTGCCAGCAGCCAACGGGTCGGAAACTATGGCTACACCTTC. It is translated as CASSQRVGNYGYTF.

This rearrangement joins TRBV5-1 to TRBJ2-1; 7 bases line up with TRBD2. Germline assignment: CDR1 SGHRS and CDR2 YFSETQ. Unmatched junction bases numbered 13, after V lost 2 bases and J lost 5 bases. There are 17 residues in the CDR3. The CDR3 sequence is CASSFVSSGRRNNEQFF. The CDR3 DNA sequence: TGCGCCAGCAGCTTCGTCTCTAGCGGAAGACGGAACAATGAGCAGTTCTTC. Full variable domain (missing parts from reference TRBV5-1 and TRBJ2-1): KAGVTQTPRYLIKTRGQQVTLSCSPISGHRSVSWYQQTPGQGLQFLFEYFSETQRNKGNFPGRFSGRQFSNSRSEMNVSTLELGDSALYLCASSFVSSGRRNNEQFFGPGTRLTVL.

This chain joins TRBV14 and TRBJ2-5, with 11 positions matching TRBD2. V lost 4 bases, J lost 2 bases, and 3 bases stayed unmatched. This CDR3 region has 15 residues. The germline gives CDR1 SGHDN, CDR2 FVKESK. As DNA, the CDR3 is TGTGCCAGCAGCCTGGGACTAGCGGTTCAAGAGACCCAGTACTTC. Its translation is CASSLGLAVQETQYF.

The chain combines TRBV28 with TRBJ2-2; possible D gene TRBD2, 6 bases. The CDR3 runs to 16 residues. From germline, CDR1 is MDHEN and CDR2 SYDVKM. Trimming stripped 1 base from V and 4 bases from J, with 13 bases between. CDR3 sequence reads: CASSLYSGGGTGELFF. The CDR3 coding sequence is TGTGCCAGCAGTTTATATAGCGGTGGGGGCACCGGGGAGCTGTTTTTT.

The rearrangement links TRBV12-3 or TRBV12-4 to TRBJ1-1, with D maybe TRBD1 (6 bases). Trimming stripped 6 bases from V and 4 bases from J, with 15 bases between. CDR3 size: 14 residues. CDR3 DNA sequence: TGTGCCAGCAGACTTAAACAGGGTGGCACTGAAGCTTTCTTT. This gives the protein CASRLKQGGTEAFF.

As DNA, the CDR3 is TGTGCCAGCTCACCTGCTGGAAACACCATATATTTT. Amino acid sequence: CASSPAGNTIYF. The rearrangement links TRBV18 to TRBJ1-3; D uncertain. CDR1 is KGHSH and CDR2 is LQKENI in the germline V gene. Deletions cut 3 bases from V and 2 bases from J, with 2 bases between. The CDR3 consists of 12 residues.

This chain uses TRBV27 with TRBJ1-4, with unresolved D. The germline CDR1 and CDR2 sequences are MNHEY and SMNVEV (reference sequence). The CDR3 runs 14 residues. V lost 3 bases and J 4 bases, leaving 9 bases between the germline ends. The CDR3 bases are TGTGCCAGCAGTTTTGTCGGGGATAATGAAAAACTGTTTTTT. It translates to CASSFVGDNEKLFF. Combining the CDR3 with reference TRBV27 and TRBJ1-4 gives the whole variable domain EAQVTQNPRYLITVTGKKLTVTCSQNMNHEYMSWYRQDPGLGLRQIYYSMNVEVTDKGDVPEGYKVSRKEKRNFPLILESPSPNQTSLYFCASSFVGDNEKLFFGSGTQLSVL.

CDR3 bases: TGTGCCAGTAGTATAAAGGGACTGGGCGAGCAGTACTTC. This codes for CASSIKGLGEQYF. The V call is TRBV19, the J call TRBJ2-7; a possible D gene is TRBD2 (6 bases). V lost 2 bases, J lost 6 bases, and 11 bases lay in between. The germline V gene has CDR1 LNHDA and CDR2 SQIVND (reference sequence). This CDR3 has 13 residues. Drawing the rest from reference TRBV19 and TRBJ2-7, the complete variable domain is DGGITQSPKYLFRKEGQNVTLSCEQNLNHDAMYWYRQDPGQGLRLIYYSQIVNDFQKGDIAEGYSVSREKKESFPLTVTSAQKNPTAFYLCASSIKGLGEQYFGPGTRLTVT.

This clonotype was observed once. In nucleotides, the CDR3 is TGTGCCAGCAGTTTGTGGGGGAACACTGAAGCTTTCTTT. Protein product: CASSLWGNTEAFF. V is TRBV7-9 and J is TRBJ1-1; D not resolved. Between the trimmed V and J ends, which lost 6 bases and 1 base, there was a span of 9 bases. In germline, CDR1 is SEHNR, CDR2 FQNEAQ (reference sequence). The CDR3 sequence is 13 residues long.

This clonotype was seen at least ten times. The chain recombines TRBV3-1 with TRBJ1-6; D is unresolved. The CDR3 totals 12 residues. Deletions cut 1 base from V and 10 bases from J, with 5 bases between. In germline, CDR1 is LGHDT, CDR2 YNNKEL (reference sequence). The CDR3 DNA reads as TGTGCCAGCAGCCAAGTAGGCTCACCCCTCCACTTT. Its protein is CASSQVGSPLHF.

The chain links TRBV20-1 to TRBJ2-4; the D gene is possibly TRBD2 (6 bases). The germline V gene encodes CDR1 DFQATT and CDR2 SNEGSKA (reference sequence). V dropped 5 bases and J dropped 5 bases, with 16 bases sitting between them. The CDR3 sequence is 14 residues long. The CDR3 DNA reads TGCAGTGCTCGGGTCGCGGGGTACCAAAACATTCAGTACTTC. Translation gives CSARVAGYQNIQYF.

This chain joins TRBV9 and TRBJ2-2; D call uncertain. Germline CDR1 and CDR2: SGDLS and YYNGEE. The ends were cut back, 0 bases at V and 3 bases at J, with 3 bases in the middle. The CDR3 runs 13 residues. As DNA, the CDR3 is TGTGCCAGCAGCGTAGTTGACACCGGGGAGCTGTTTTTT. This encodes CASSVVDTGELFF.

A few counts support this clonotype. The V call is TRBV10-3, the J call TRBJ1-2, with D possibly TRBD1 on 5 matching bases. V shed 3 bases and J shed 3 bases, with 17 bases lying between them. This CDR3 has 16 amino acids. Germline V gives CDR1 ENHRY, CDR2 SYGVKD. The DNA of the CDR3 is TGTGCCATCAGTGAAAATCGGCGGGGCACGGACTATGGCTACACCTTC. Translation gives CAISENRRGTDYGYTF.